The source of this T cell receptor beta chain is a study of T cell repertoires in cytomegalovirus infection. This clonotype came up many times. Antigen: not known. TCRdb independently ran MiXCR on the reads; one entry per CDR3 protein. The table records just under 500,000 distinct CDR3 sequences, 30% to 40% of them present only once. The CDR3 totals 17 residues. Germline V gene lookup returns CDR1 SGHVS and CDR2 FNYEAQ. V gave up 1 base and J gave up 3 bases; unmatched junction bases: 11. The sample in question was cultured PBMCs, obtained from culture after CMV antigen stimulation. The sequence was obtained from a human donor in good health (CMV status not recorded). Some clones in this sample may be carry-over from other donors' samples. J is TRBJ1-1 and V is TRBV7-6; TRBD1 agrees at 7 bases. CDR3 bases: TGTGCCAGCAGCTTAGGGGGCGTGGCAGGGGGAGACACTGAAGCTTTCTTT. It codes for CASSLGGVAGGDTEAFF.